This T cell receptor beta chain stems from a study of blood T cell repertoires in COVID-19. About the research overall: The United States, Italy and Spain provided the acute and convalescent COVID-19 samples. In each case, the material was cDNA or gDNA derived from T cells, B-cell-depleted T cells, or PBMCs.

V dropped 5 bases and J dropped 7 bases, with 12 bases sitting between them. The CDR3 spans 12 residues. CDR1 and CDR2 (germline): MNHEY, SMNVEV (reference sequence). Ages ranged from roughly 18 to 100 years, with residence in about two dozen US areas. Cohort allocation depended upon clinical history that participants reported. Sequencing was performed with immunoSEQ multiplex PCR; in TCRdb, only in-frame clones are kept and a portion is missing. The sample lists roughly 400,000 clones; about 90% were seen once. The TCR was taken from a man aged 18 to 30 who had recovered from COVID-19. Sequencing input: PBMCs or T cells enriched from blood (not recorded which). The chain links TRBV27 to TRBJ2-7, with D maybe TRBD2 (5 bases). The CDR3 DNA reads as TGTGCCAGCAGTATCCCAGGAGGAGAGCAGTACTTC. Translating gives CASSIPGGEQYF.